This TCR beta chain appears in the sequencing data of a study of T-cell memory formation after mild COVID-19. TCRdb reprocessed the 5' RACE reads with MiXCR, giving one entry per CDR3 protein. The profile shows roughly 150,000 distinct CDR3 sequences, about 14% of them singletons. This clonotype occurred a few times. The receptor was derived from an adult woman who had mild COVID-19 (a few samples of this study predate the infection). Cell type and time point are not known. The source material was PBMCs or a T cell subset sorted from them (not recorded which).

The DNA for the CDR3 is TGTGCCAGCAGTTCACAGGGACGTGCGTTCTTC. Translation gives CASSSQGRAFF. J is TRBJ2-1 and V is TRBV6-2 or TRBV6-3, with D possibly TRBD1 on 6 matching bases. This CDR3 is built from 11 residues. Between the trimmed V and J ends, which lost 4 bases and 15 bases, there was a span of 13 bases. Germline V CDR1 and CDR2: MNHEY, SVGEGT.